This T cell receptor (beta chain) was sequenced for a study of a mutant IDH1 vaccine in newly diagnosed glioma. Across the study: The initiation of vaccination occurred 4-6 weeks after radiotherapy alone, or with temozolomide cycles. It was at week 35 that visit V12 occurred, and at week 47 that visit V13 did. Study-level results: Induction of immune responses by the vaccine occurred in roughly 93% of patients.

Time point noted: week 47, end of study. A single vaccine dose contained 300 ug of mutant IDH1 20-mer peptide, and topical imiquimod was used with it. Donors had new WHO grade 3 or 4 IDH1-mutant, ATRX-lost astrocytomas. With regard to this clone: No antigen is known for it.

Only in-frame clones appear in the TCRdb table, and some are missing; sequencing was by immunoSEQ multiplex PCR. The top ten hold about 12% of the sample, which has over 30,000 clones, roughly 89% seen once. Trimming removed 6 bases from V and 2 bases from J, with 17 bases in between. The germline CDR1 and CDR2 sequences are MNHNS and SASEGT. This CDR3 has 15 residues. This TCR was sampled from a woman in her 30s with glioma. The sequencing here drew on PBMCs, taken from a glioma patient whose treatment included an IDH1 peptide vaccine. The genes are TRBV6-1 and TRBJ2-7, with no clear D. CDR3 sequence reads: CASRSKSERPYEQYF. The DNA for the CDR3 is TGTGCCAGCAGGAGTAAATCGGAACGACCCTACGAGCAGTACTTC.